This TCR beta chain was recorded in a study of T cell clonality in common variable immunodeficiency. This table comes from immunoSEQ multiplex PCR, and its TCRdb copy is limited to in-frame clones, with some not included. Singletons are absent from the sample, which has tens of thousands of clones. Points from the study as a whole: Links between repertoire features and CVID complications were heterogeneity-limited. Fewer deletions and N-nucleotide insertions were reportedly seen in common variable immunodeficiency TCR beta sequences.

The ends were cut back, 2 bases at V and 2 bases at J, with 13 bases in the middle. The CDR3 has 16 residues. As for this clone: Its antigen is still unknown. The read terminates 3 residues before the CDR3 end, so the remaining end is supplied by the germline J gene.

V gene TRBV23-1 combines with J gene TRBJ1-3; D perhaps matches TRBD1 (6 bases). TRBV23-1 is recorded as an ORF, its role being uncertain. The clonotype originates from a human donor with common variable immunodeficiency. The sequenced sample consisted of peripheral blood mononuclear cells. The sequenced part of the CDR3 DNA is TGCGCCAGCAGTCAACCGCAGGGGAAGGCTGGAAACACC. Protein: CASSQPQGKAGNT. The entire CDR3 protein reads CASSQPQGKAGNTIYF.